The rows below give T cell receptor beta chains drawn from one sample of a study of blood T cells in healthy people across ages. TCRdb fed the 5' RACE reads into MiXCR, producing one record per CDR3 protein. The data show about 970,000 distinct CDR3 sequences, roughly 51% seen once. Sequenced material: blood. The receptors originated from a woman aged 60-75 years in good health. The CDR3 runs from the conserved cysteine through the conserved F or W.

TRBJ2-3 | TRBV10-3 | CAISESTGGRTDTQYF
TRBJ2-3 | TRBV20-1 | CSARQATSTDTQYF
TRBJ2-7 | TRBV6-5 | CASSYHERSGAQYF
TRBJ1-4 | TRBV6-2/TRBV6-3 | CASKPQGSWEKLFF
TRBJ2-7 | TRBV12-3/TRBV12-4 | CASVSVGGENEQYF
TRBJ2-1 | TRBV20-1 | CSVEGQKYNEQFF
TRBJ1-5 | TRBV2 | CASTVQLEQPQHF
TRBJ2-6 | TRBV15 | CATSRGGGTGSSGANVLTF
TRBJ2-5 | TRBV28 | CASSPTPRLAGGKETRYF
TRBJ1-2 | TRBV6-5 | CASSPGTSINYGYTF
TRBJ1-2 | TRBV10-3 | CAISRGLTDDGYTF
TRBJ2-7 | TRBV12-3/TRBV12-4 | CASTRRGDYEQYF
TRBJ2-5 | TRBV30 | CAWSVRGVQETQYF
TRBJ2-1 | TRBV29-1 | CSVEAPGRFYTYNEQFF
TRBJ2-3 | TRBV28 | CASGTSGIDTQYF
TRBJ2-5 | TRBV20-1 | CSASTTSPIYNEQYF
TRBJ2-1 | TRBV6-4 | CASSSLADYNEQFF
TRBJ1-5 | TRBV7-2 | CASSSKTLINQPQHF
TRBJ2-2 | TRBV15 | CATSGRLAGGTGELFF
TRBJ2-3 | TRBV7-2 | CASSPWREGFGTQYF
TRBJ2-1 | TRBV20-1 | CSATKQGRWLLNEQFF
TRBJ2-3 | TRBV4-1 | CASSQAFLAVFSTDTQYF
TRBJ2-5 | TRBV6-6 | CASRYNPWASGDQETQYF
TRBJ2-3 | TRBV29-1 | CSPQGDSADTQYF
TRBJ1-4 | TRBV12-3/TRBV12-4 | CASRRSTLNEKLFF
TRBJ2-1 | TRBV5-6 | CASSLGGRASGEQFF
NA | TRBV25-1 | CASSERDSGGYEQYF